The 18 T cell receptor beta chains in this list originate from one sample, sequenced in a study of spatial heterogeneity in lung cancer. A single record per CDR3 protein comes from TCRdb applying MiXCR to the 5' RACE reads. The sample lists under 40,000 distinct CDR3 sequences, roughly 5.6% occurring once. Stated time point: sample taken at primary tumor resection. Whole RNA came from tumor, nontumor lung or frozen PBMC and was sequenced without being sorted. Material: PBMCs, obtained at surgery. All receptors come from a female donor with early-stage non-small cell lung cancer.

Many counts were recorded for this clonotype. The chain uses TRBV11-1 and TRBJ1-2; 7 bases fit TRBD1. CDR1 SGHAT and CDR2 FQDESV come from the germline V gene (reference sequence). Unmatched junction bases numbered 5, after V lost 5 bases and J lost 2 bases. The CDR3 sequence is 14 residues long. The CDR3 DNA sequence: TGTGCCAGCAGCCGACAGGGATCAAACTATGGCTACACCTTC. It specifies CASSRQGSNYGYTF.

CDR3 in amino acids: CASSPAGTGIVNEKLFF. CDR3 DNA: TGTGCCAGTTCCCCTGCCGGGACAGGGATAGTAAATGAAAAACTGTTTTTT. This chain uses TRBV19 with TRBJ1-4; the match to TRBD1 covers 9 bases. Trimming took 8 bases from V and 5 from J; bases not matched to a gene: 15. The germline gives CDR1 LNHDA, CDR2 SQIVND (reference sequence). This CDR3 contains 17 residues.

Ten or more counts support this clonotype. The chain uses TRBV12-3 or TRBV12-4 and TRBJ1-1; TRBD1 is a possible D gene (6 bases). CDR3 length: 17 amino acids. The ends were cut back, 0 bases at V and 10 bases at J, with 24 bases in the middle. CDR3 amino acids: CASSLAQEIWGLGVAFF. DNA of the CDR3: TGTGCCAGCAGTTTAGCGCAGGAGATCTGGGGGCTCGGTGTAGCTTTCTTT.

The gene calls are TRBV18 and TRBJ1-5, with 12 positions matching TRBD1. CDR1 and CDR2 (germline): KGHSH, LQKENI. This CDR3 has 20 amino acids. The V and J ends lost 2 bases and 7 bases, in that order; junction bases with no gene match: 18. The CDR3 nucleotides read TGTGCCAGCTCACCAATGTTGGGACAGGGGGCAAGCGGGTTGCTGCAGCCCCAGCATTTT. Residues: CASSPMLGQGASGLLQPQHF.

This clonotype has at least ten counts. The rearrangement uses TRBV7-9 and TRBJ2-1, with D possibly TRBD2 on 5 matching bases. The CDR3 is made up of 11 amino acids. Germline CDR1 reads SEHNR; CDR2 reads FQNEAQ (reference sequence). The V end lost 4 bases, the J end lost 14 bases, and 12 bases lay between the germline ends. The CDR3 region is CASSSYPGKFF. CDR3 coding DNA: TGTGCCAGCAGCTCATACCCGGGGAAGTTCTTC. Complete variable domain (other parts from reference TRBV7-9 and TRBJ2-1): DTGVSQNPRHKITKRGQNVTFRCDPISEHNRLYWYRQTLGQGPEFLTYFQNEAQLEKSRLLSDRFSAERPKGSFSTLEIQRTEQGDSAMYLCASSSYPGKFFGPGTRLTVL.

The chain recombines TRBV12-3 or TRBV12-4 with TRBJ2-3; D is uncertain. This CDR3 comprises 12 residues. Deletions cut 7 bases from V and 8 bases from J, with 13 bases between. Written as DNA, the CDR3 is TGTGCCAGCACCTTGCCCTTTACTACGCAGTATTTT. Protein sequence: CASTLPFTTQYF.

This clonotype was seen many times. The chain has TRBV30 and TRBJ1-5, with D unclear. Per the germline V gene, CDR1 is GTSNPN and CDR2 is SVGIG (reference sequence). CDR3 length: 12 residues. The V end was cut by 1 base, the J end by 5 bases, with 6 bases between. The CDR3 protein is CAWSADHQPQHF. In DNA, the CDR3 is TGTGCCTGGAGTGCGGACCATCAGCCCCAGCATTTT.

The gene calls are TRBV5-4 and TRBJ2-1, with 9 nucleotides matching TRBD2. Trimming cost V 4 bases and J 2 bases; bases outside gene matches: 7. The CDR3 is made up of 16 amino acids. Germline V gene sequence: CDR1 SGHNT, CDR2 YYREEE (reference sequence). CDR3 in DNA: TGTGCCAGCAGCCCGGCGGGCGGGGGGGCCTACAATGAGCAGTTCTTC. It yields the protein CASSPAGGGAYNEQFF.

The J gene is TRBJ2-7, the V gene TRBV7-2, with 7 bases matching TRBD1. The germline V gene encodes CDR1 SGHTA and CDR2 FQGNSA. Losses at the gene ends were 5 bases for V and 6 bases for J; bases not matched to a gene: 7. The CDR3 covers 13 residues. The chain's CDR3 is CASSPRTGLEQYF. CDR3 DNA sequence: TGTGCCAGCAGCCCTCGGACAGGCCTCGAGCAGTACTTC.

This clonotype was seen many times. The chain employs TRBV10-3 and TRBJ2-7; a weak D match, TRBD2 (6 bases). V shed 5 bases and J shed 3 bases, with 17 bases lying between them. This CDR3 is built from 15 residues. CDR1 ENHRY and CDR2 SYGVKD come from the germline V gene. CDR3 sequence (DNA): TGTGCCATCAGTCCCGGAGCCGGGACTCGCTACGAGCAGTACTTC. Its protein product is CAISPGAGTRYEQYF.

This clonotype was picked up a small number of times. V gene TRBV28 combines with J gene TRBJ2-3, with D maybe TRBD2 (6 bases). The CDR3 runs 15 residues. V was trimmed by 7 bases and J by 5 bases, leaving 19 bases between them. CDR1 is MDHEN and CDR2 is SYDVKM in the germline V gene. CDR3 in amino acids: CASTLGTSGVDTQYF. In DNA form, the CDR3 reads TGTGCCAGCACCCTGGGGACCTCGGGGGTAGATACGCAGTATTTT.

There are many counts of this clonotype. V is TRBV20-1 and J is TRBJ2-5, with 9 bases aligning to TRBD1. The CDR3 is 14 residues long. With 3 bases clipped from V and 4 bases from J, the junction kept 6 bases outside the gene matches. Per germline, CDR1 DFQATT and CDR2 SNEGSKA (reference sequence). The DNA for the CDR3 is TGCAGTGCTAGCGGGGACAGGGATTTAGAGACCCAGTACTTC. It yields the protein CSASGDRDLETQYF.

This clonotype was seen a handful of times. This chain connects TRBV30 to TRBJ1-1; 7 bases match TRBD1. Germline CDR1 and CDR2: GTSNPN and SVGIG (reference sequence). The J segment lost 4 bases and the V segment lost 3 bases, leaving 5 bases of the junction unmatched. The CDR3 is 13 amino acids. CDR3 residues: CAWSQSGGTEAFF. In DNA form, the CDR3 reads TGTGCCTGGAGCCAATCAGGGGGCACTGAAGCTTTCTTT.

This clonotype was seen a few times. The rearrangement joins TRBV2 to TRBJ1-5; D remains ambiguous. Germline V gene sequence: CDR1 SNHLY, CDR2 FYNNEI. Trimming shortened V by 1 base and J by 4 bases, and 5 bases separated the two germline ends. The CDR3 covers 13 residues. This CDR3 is CASSEDLNQPQHF. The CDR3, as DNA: TGTGCCAGCAGTGAAGACCTGAATCAGCCCCAGCATTTT.

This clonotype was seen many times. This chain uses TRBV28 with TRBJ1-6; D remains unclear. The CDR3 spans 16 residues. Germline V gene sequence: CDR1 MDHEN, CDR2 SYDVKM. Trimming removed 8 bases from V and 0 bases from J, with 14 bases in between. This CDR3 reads CASHLGSFSYNSPLHF. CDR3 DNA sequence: TGTGCCAGCCACCTCGGCTCCTTCTCCTATAATTCACCCCTCCACTTT.

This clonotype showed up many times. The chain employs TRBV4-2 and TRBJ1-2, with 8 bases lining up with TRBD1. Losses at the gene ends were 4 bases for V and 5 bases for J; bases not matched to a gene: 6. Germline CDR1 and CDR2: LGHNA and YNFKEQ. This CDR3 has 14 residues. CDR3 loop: CASSPPTGDYGYTF. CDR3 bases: TGTGCCAGCAGCCCCCCGACAGGGGATTATGGCTACACCTTC.

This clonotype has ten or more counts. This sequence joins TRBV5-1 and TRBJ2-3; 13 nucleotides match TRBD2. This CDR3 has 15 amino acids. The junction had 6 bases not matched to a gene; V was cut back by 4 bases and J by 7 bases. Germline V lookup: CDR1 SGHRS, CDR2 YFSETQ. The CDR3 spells CASSPSGLAGYTQYF. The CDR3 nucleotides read TGCGCCAGCAGCCCCTCGGGACTAGCGGGGTATACGCAGTATTTT.

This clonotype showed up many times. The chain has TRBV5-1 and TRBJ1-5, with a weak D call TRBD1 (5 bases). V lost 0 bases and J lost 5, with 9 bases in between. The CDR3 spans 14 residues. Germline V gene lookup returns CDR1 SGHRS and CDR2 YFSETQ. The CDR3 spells CASSLASGDQPQHF. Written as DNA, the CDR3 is TGCGCCAGCAGCTTGGCCTCGGGGGATCAGCCCCAGCATTTT.